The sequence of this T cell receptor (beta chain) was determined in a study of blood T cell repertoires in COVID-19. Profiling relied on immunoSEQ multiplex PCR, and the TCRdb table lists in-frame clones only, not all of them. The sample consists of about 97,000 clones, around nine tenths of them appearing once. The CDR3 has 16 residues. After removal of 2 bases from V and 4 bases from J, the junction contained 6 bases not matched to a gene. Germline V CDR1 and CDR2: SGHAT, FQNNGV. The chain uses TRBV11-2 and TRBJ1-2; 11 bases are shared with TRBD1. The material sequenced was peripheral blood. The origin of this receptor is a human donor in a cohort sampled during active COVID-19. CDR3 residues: CASSLSLGQGAYGYTF. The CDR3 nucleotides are TGTGCCAGCAGCTTAAGCCTTGGACAGGGGGCCTATGGCTACACCTTC.